This TCR beta chain was recovered during a study of T cells in localized non-small cell lung cancer. Broader study findings: In adjacent lung appeared a median 57 of the top 100 tumor clones.

In the case of this clone: Its specificity is not known.

Repertoires were generated with immunoSEQ multiplex PCR, while TCRdb's copy carries only in-frame clones and drops some. The table lists 45,000 to 70,000 clones, roughly 89% of them singletons. The length of the CDR3 is 16 residues. V dropped 5 bases and J dropped 2; count of bases not matched to a gene: 11. The germline V gene encodes CDR1 SGHTA and CDR2 FQGTGA. The receptor was isolated from a woman aged 40-69 years with stage I lung adenocarcinoma. V gene TRBV7-3 combines with J gene TRBJ1-1, with 7 positions matching TRBD1. The sample in question was peripheral blood, obtained before any cancer treatment. This chain's CDR3 is CASSLTGARGNTEAFF. As DNA, the CDR3 is TGTGCCAGCAGCCTCACAGGGGCCCGAGGCAACACTGAAGCTTTCTTT.